This TCR beta chain was profiled in a study of OX40 agonist ivuxolimab in advanced cancers. Study information: A mean age of approximately 64 years, range about 20 to 85, was recorded, and under 85% were male.

The V and J ends lost 3 bases and 0 bases, in that order; junction bases with no gene match: 4. CDR3 length equals 16 residues. Germline loops: CDR1 SGHKS, CDR2 YYEKEE (reference sequence). The data were produced by immunoSEQ multiplex PCR, yet TCRdb's version contains in-frame clones alone and is incomplete. Of tens of thousands of clones in the sample, roughly 84% were seen once. This clonotype was sampled from an adult with an advanced solid tumor such as melanoma, head and neck, liver or kidney cancer. The material was CD4+ or CD8+ T cells sorted from blood, obtained in a trial of the OX40 agonist ivuxolimab. The chain employs TRBV5-5 and TRBJ2-2, with TRBD2 matching 8 bases. In DNA form, the CDR3 reads TGTGCCAGCAGCTCGGTAGCGGGAACGAACACCGGGGAGCTGTTTTTT. Its protein product is CASSSVAGTNTGELFF.